The 28 T cell receptor beta chains below were found in one sample sequenced in a study of blood T cell repertoires in COVID-19. Method: immunoSEQ multiplex PCR; TCRdb's copy keeps in-frame clones and lacks some. This repertoire shows about 110,000 clones, roughly four fifths found once; its top ten account for more than 5.5%. The sequenced material came from peripheral blood. These receptors originate from a man older than 75 with COVID-19, enrolled during active disease.

The chain combines TRBV28 with TRBJ2-2, with a weak D call TRBD2 (5 bases). Germline V CDR1 and CDR2: MDHEN, SYDVKM. The CDR3 length is 15 residues. V was pared by 6 bases and J by 2 bases, with 13 bases between. CDR3 residues: CASRVAGINTGELFF. CDR3 nucleotides: TGTGCCAGCAGAGTCGCGGGCATCAACACCGGGGAGCTGTTTTTT.

The chain couples TRBV6-6 to TRBJ2-7; tentative D call: TRBD2 (5 bases). V was shortened by 2 bases and J by 3 bases, with 8 bases between the two germline ends. CDR1 MNHNY and CDR2 SVGAGI come from the germline V gene (reference sequence). The CDR3 contains 13 residues. The CDR3 sequence: CASSYGLGYEQYF. The DNA of the CDR3 is TGTGCCAGCAGTTACGGACTCGGCTACGAGCAGTACTTC.

V usage is TRBV5-1 and J usage is TRBJ1-1; D might be TRBD1 (5 bases). V dropped 1 base and J dropped 4 bases, with 14 bases sitting between them. Germline loops: CDR1 SGHRS, CDR2 YFSETQ. The CDR3 length is 15 residues. CDR3 amino acids: CASSLIKGIFTEAFF. CDR3 bases: TGCGCCAGCAGCTTGATTAAGGGGATATTCACTGAAGCTTTCTTT. The whole variable domain, remainder taken from reference TRBV5-1 and TRBJ1-1, is KAGVTQTPRYLIKTRGQQVTLSCSPISGHRSVSWYQQTPGQGLQFLFEYFSETQRNKGNFPGRFSGRQFSNSRSEMNVSTLELGDSALYLCASSLIKGIFTEAFFGQGTRLTVV.

Regarding this clone: One end of the junction does not line up with germline, which may come from a read error. This chain joins TRBV12-3 or TRBV12-4 and TRBJ2-3; D might be TRBD1 (6 bases). The CDR3 is 11 residues long. The DNA of the CDR3 is TGTGCCAGCAGTCCCGGGACACCTGGATTTTTT. It encodes CASSPGTPGFF.

This clone has more than one count but fewer than ten. This chain links TRBV27 with TRBJ2-1; 11 bases map to TRBD2. The CDR3 covers 15 residues. From germline, CDR1 is MNHEY and CDR2 SMNVEV (reference sequence). V lost 5 bases to trimming and J lost 4 bases; unmatched junction nucleotides: 4. The CDR3 is CASSPRLAGYNEQFF. The CDR3 DNA reads TGTGCCAGCAGTCCTCGACTAGCGGGGTACAATGAGCAGTTCTTC.

V usage is TRBV27 and J usage is TRBJ1-2; D unclear. V lost 2 bases and J lost 5, with 12 bases in between. The CDR3 sequence is 14 residues long. From germline, CDR1 is MNHEY and CDR2 SMNVEV (reference sequence). In DNA form, the CDR3 reads TGTGCCAGCAGTTTAAATGGGCCGGCTTATGGCTACACCTTC. It translates to CASSLNGPAYGYTF.

This clone was counted between two and nine times. The V and J genes are TRBV27 and TRBJ2-7; 9 bases are shared with TRBD2. This CDR3 comprises 14 residues. Unmatched junction bases numbered 10, after V lost 6 bases and J lost 7 bases. CDR1 and CDR2 (germline): MNHEY, SMNVEV (reference sequence). In DNA, the CDR3 is TGTGCCAGCAGCCTGGGGCTAGCGGGATTTGAGCAGTACTTC. The encoded protein is CASSLGLAGFEQYF.

This clone showed up just a few times. The chain links TRBV11-2 to TRBJ2-5; possibly TRBD2 for D (6 bases). Trimming took off 5 bases at V and 0 bases at J, with 10 bases between the two ends. Germline V gene sequence: CDR1 SGHAT, CDR2 FQNNGV. The CDR3 spans 14 residues. The CDR3 loop is CASSRLGDQETQYF. CDR3 DNA: TGTGCCAGCAGCCGACTAGGTGACCAAGAGACCCAGTACTTC.

In its sample, this clone was seen a few times. The V and J genes are TRBV28 and TRBJ2-7, with TRBD1 matching over 11 bases. The CDR3 sequence is 14 residues long. From germline, CDR1 is MDHEN and CDR2 SYDVKM. After removal of 6 bases from V and 2 bases from J, the junction contained 3 bases not matched to a gene. The CDR3 sequence is CASRRGQGAYEQYF. In DNA, the CDR3 is TGTGCCAGCAGACGGGGACAGGGGGCCTACGAGCAGTACTTC.

The V gene is TRBV15, the J gene TRBJ2-3; TRBD2 matches 10 bases. The V segment lost 3 bases and the J segment 3 bases; nucleotides outside the gene matches: 6. Germline lookup yields CDR1 LNHNV and CDR2 YYDKDF (reference sequence). The CDR3 is 16 residues long. The CDR3 spells CATSRTAGGPTDTQYF. CDR3 nucleotide sequence: TGTGCCACCAGCAGGACAGCGGGAGGGCCAACAGATACGCAGTATTTT.

The V gene is TRBV20-1, the J gene TRBJ1-1, with TRBD1 as a possible D gene (5 bases). Germline lookup yields CDR1 DFQATT and CDR2 SNEGSKA (reference sequence). The CDR3 extends over 17 amino acids. V was clipped by 3 bases and J by 0 bases, with 20 bases between them. The CDR3 loop is CSASLLGHLPMNTEAFF. CDR3 nucleotide sequence: TGCAGTGCTAGTTTACTCGGACACCTACCTATGAACACTGAAGCTTTCTTT.

V gene TRBV15 combines with J gene TRBJ2-1, with TRBD2 matching over 7 bases. J was trimmed by 3 bases and V by 4 bases; bases with no gene match: 3. CDR3 length equals 14 residues. Germline V gene lookup returns CDR1 LNHNV and CDR2 YYDKDF (reference sequence). The CDR3 here is CATSTPGGYNEQFF. The CDR3 DNA reads TGTGCCACCAGCACCCCGGGGGGCTACAATGAGCAGTTCTTC.

This clone was counted once. The V gene is TRBV6-5, the J gene TRBJ2-7, with D tentatively TRBD1 (5 bases). Trimming left V 7 bases short and J 6 bases short, with 16 bases between. Germline V gene sequence: CDR1 MNHEY, CDR2 SVGAGI. CDR3 length: 13 residues. The CDR3 nucleotides are TGTGCCAGCAAATCAAACGATAGGGGCGAGCAGTACTTC. It encodes CASKSNDRGEQYF.

V and J are TRBV3-1 (or the pseudogene TRBV3-2) and TRBJ2-3, with D perhaps TRBD2 (6 bases). The length of the CDR3 is 13 residues. With 4 bases removed from V and 6 bases from J, the gap between germline ends came to 11 bases. Germline CDR1 and CDR2: LGHDT and YNNKEL (reference sequence). CDR3 in amino acids: CASSLAESDTQYF. For the CDR3, the DNA is TGTGCCAGCAGCCTAGCGGAATCGGATACGCAGTATTTT.

This clone came up a few times. V and J are TRBV19 and TRBJ1-5; 11 nucleotides line up with TRBD1. This CDR3 has 16 amino acids. The V gene end was trimmed by 7 bases and the J gene end by 4 bases; junction bases not matched to a gene: 9. The germline V gene encodes CDR1 LNHDA and CDR2 SQIVND (reference sequence). CDR3 protein: CASTQTWDRGNQPQHF. CDR3 nucleotide sequence: TGTGCCAGTACCCAGACGTGGGACAGGGGGAATCAGCCCCAGCATTTT.

This clone was recorded a few times. The genes are TRBV29-1 and TRBJ1-1; D gene unclear. Trimming cost V 7 bases and J 1 base, with 7 bases left between them. Per germline, CDR1 SQVTM and CDR2 ANQGSEA. This CDR3 has 11 residues. The CDR3 DNA is TGCAGCGCCCCGGGGAACACTGAAGCTTTCTTT. Protein: CSAPGNTEAFF.

The chain combines TRBV28 with TRBJ1-5; a possible D gene is TRBD1 (5 bases). Germline loops: CDR1 MDHEN, CDR2 SYDVKM. V was shortened by 3 bases and J by 3 bases, with 12 bases between the two germline ends. The CDR3 spans 15 residues. DNA of the CDR3: TGTGCCAGCAGTTTGCGGCAGGGCTTCAATCAGCCCCAGCATTTT. Its translation: CASSLRQGFNQPQHF.

The chain carries TRBV7-3 and TRBJ2-1, with a weak D call TRBD2 (6 bases). Germline CDR1 SGHTA, CDR2 FQGTGA. Between the trimmed V and J ends, which lost 2 bases and 8 bases, there was a span of 13 bases. The CDR3 contains 14 residues. CDR3 in amino acids: CASSLRRTGDEQFF. The CDR3 region has the DNA TGTGCCAGCAGCTTACGGCGGACGGGGGATGAGCAGTTCTTC.

The rearrangement joins TRBV28 to TRBJ1-1; no reliable D call. The length of the CDR3 is 14 residues. Deletions cut 1 base from V and 5 bases from J, with 11 bases between. Germline V gene lookup returns CDR1 MDHEN and CDR2 SYDVKM. This CDR3 reads CASSLSFRRTEAFF. In nucleotides, the CDR3 is TGTGCCAGCAGTTTATCGTTCCGGAGGACTGAAGCTTTCTTT.

V and J are TRBV7-9 and TRBJ2-1; TRBD2 matches at 9 bases. J gave up 5 bases and V 0 bases, and 8 bases lay outside the gene matches. The CDR3 loop spans 17 amino acids. Germline V gene data show CDR1 as SEHNR and CDR2 as FQNEAQ (reference sequence). CDR3 sequence: CASSLAVAGVVDNEQFF. Here the CDR3 DNA reads TGTGCCAGCAGCTTAGCAGTAGCGGGAGTCGTCGACAATGAGCAGTTCTTC.

The V and J genes are TRBV7-9 and TRBJ2-1, with TRBD2 matching 11 bases. V lost 11 bases, J lost 8 bases, and 14 bases stayed unmatched. Germline CDR1 is SEHNR and CDR2 is FQNEAQ (reference sequence). The CDR3 contains 15 residues. The CDR3 loop reads CAVTGVAGGSYEQFF. Here the CDR3 DNA reads TGTGCCGTGACGGGGGTAGCGGGAGGGAGCTATGAGCAGTTCTTC.

The chain recombines TRBV28 with TRBJ2-5, with 10 bases aligning to TRBD1. This CDR3 comprises 15 residues. Germline trimming cut 3 bases from V and 5 bases from J; bases unmatched to any gene: 6. Germline assignment: CDR1 MDHEN and CDR2 SYDVKM. The CDR3 DNA follows: TGTGCCAGCAGTTTTCGGGACAGGGGTTGGGAGACCCAGTACTTC. Protein product: CASSFRDRGWETQYF.

This chain uses TRBV6-5 with TRBJ1-6; 10 bases are shared with TRBD1. The germline V gene has CDR1 MNHEY and CDR2 SVGAGI. The trim removed 2 bases at V and 9 bases at J, leaving 7 bases unmatched. The CDR3 extends over 16 amino acids. The CDR3 DNA is TGTGCCAGCAGTTACCTCCGACAGGGGGCGCGTTCACCCCTCCACTTT. Encoded protein: CASSYLRQGARSPLHF.

This clone was picked up one time. V is TRBV11-2 and J is TRBJ2-7; possibly TRBD2 for D (5 bases). CDR3 length: 16 residues. Germline CDR1 SGHAT, CDR2 FQNNGV. Deletions cut 1 base from V and 4 bases from J, with 17 bases between. The CDR3 region is CASSLVSGSRGYEQYF. The CDR3 coding sequence is TGTGCCAGCAGCTTAGTCTCGGGTAGCCGGGGTTACGAGCAGTACTTC.

The count of this clone is one. The chain recombines TRBV27 with TRBJ1-2; no clear D. Germline values: CDR1 MNHEY, CDR2 SMNVEV (reference sequence). Trimming shortened V by 5 bases and J by 4 bases, and 11 bases separated the two germline ends. The length of the CDR3 is 13 residues. CDR3: CASSQAGIYGYTF. The CDR3 DNA is TGTGCCAGCAGTCAGGCGGGGATCTATGGCTACACCTTC.

The chain recombines TRBV5-1 with TRBJ1-1; D is ambiguous. The CDR3 runs 14 residues. Germline V gives CDR1 SGHRS, CDR2 YFSETQ. V lost 5 bases to trimming and J lost 2 bases, with 13 bases between them. Written as DNA, the CDR3 is TGCGCCAGCAGTTCTCGGACGGGAAACACTGAAGCTTTCTTT. Encoded protein: CASSSRTGNTEAFF.

This clone was detected a few times. This rearrangement joins TRBV4-1 to TRBJ2-1; 9 bases are shared with TRBD2. The CDR3 totals 16 residues. The ends lost 2 bases at V and 3 bases at J; junction bases unmatched: 5. Germline V CDR1 and CDR2: MGHRA, YSYEKL. The CDR3 DNA is TGCGCCAGCAGCCAAACTTCAGCGGGGGGCTACAATGAGCAGTTCTTC. Translated, it gives CASSQTSAGGYNEQFF.

The chain is built from TRBV7-9 and TRBJ2-7, with 7 bases aligning to TRBD2. Trimming cost V 3 bases and J 6 bases; bases outside gene matches: 5. The CDR3 is 13 residues long. Germline V gene data show CDR1 as SEHNR and CDR2 as FQNEAQ (reference sequence). CDR3 nucleotide sequence: TGTGCCAGCAGCTTGTTTTCGGGAGGCGAGCAGTACTTC. Protein sequence: CASSLFSGGEQYF. Full variable domain (outside the CDR3, taken from reference TRBV7-9 and TRBJ2-7): DTGVSQNPRHKITKRGQNVTFRCDPISEHNRLYWYRQTLGQGPEFLTYFQNEAQLEKSRLLSDRFSAERPKGSFSTLEIQRTEQGDSAMYLCASSLFSGGEQYFGPGTRLTVT.